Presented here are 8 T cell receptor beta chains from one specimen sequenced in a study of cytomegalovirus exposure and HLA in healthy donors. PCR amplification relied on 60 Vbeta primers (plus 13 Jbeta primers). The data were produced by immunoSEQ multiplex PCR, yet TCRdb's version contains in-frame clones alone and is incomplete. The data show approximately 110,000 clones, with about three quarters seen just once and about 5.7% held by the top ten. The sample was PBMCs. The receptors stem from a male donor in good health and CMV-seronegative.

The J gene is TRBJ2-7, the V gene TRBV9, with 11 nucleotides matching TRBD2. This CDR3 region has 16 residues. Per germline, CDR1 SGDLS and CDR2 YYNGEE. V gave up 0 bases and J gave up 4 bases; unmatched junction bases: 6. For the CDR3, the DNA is TGTGCCAGCAGCGTAGGTCTAGCGGGGGGAGCTTACGAGCAGTACTTC. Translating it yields CASSVGLAGGAYEQYF.

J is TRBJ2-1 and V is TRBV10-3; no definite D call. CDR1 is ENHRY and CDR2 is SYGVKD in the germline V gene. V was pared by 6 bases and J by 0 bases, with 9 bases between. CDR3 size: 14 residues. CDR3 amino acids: CAIREMSSYNEQFF. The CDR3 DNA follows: TGTGCCATCAGGGAGATGAGCTCCTACAATGAGCAGTTCTTC.

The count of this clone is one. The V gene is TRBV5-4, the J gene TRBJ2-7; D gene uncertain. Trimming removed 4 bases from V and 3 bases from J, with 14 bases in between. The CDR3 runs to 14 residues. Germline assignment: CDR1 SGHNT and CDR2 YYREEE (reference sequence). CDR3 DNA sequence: TGTGCCAGCAGCCGGCCGGAGCGCAGCTACGAGCAGTACTTC. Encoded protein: CASSRPERSYEQYF.

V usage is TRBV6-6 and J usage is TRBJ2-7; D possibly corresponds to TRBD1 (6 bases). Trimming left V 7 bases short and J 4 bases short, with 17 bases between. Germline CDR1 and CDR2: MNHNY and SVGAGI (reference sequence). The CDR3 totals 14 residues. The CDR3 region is CASKPSTGLYEQYF. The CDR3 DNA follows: TGTGCCAGCAAACCCAGCACAGGGTTGTACGAGCAGTACTTC.

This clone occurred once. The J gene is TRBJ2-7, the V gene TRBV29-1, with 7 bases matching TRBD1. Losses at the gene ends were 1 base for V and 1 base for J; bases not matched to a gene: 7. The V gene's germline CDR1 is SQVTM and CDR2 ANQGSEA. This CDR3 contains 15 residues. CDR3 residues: CSVEGRTGVSYEQYF. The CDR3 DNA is TGCAGCGTTGAAGGGCGCACAGGGGTTTCCTACGAGCAGTACTTC.

The CDR3 protein is CASSPSSDEQFF. CDR3 nucleotide sequence: TGTGCCAGCTCCCCCTCGTCCGATGAGCAGTTCTTC. The chain recombines TRBV18 with TRBJ2-1; D is unclear. The CDR3 has 12 residues. V lost 6 bases to trimming and J lost 8 bases, with 11 bases between them. CDR1 is KGHSH, CDR2 LQKENI, per germline.

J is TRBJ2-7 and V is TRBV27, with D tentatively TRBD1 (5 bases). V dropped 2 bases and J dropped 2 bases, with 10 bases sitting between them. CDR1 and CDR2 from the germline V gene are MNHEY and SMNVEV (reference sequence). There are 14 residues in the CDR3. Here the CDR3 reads CASSLQGPTYEQYF. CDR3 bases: TGTGCCAGCAGTTTACAGGGCCCTACCTACGAGCAGTACTTC.

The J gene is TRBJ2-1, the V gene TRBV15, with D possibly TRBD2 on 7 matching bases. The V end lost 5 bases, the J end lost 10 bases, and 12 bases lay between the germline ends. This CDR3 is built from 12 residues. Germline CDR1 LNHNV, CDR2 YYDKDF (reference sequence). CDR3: CATSPWGGEQFF. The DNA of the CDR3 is TGTGCCACCAGCCCTTGGGGGGGCGAGCAGTTCTTC.